This T cell receptor beta chain came from a study of cytomegalovirus exposure and HLA in healthy donors. The PCR had 60 Vbeta and 13 Jbeta primers. Using immunoSEQ multiplex PCR, the repertoire was profiled, and TCRdb retains in-frame clones only, with some absent. Among approximately 30,000 clones listed, about 67% were seen once. The junction had 5 bases not matched to a gene; V was cut back by 2 bases and J by 4 bases. Germline V lookup: CDR1 SGHRS, CDR2 YFSETQ. The CDR3 is made up of 15 amino acids. The genes are TRBV5-1 and TRBJ2-5, with 10 nucleotides matching TRBD1. The sample taken for sequencing was PBMCs. The sequence derives from a man aged 40-55 years in good health and CMV-seropositive. The CDR3 DNA follows: TGCGCCAGCAGCTTTTCGGGACAGGGGAGAGAGACCCAGTACTTC. Protein product: CASSFSGQGRETQYF.